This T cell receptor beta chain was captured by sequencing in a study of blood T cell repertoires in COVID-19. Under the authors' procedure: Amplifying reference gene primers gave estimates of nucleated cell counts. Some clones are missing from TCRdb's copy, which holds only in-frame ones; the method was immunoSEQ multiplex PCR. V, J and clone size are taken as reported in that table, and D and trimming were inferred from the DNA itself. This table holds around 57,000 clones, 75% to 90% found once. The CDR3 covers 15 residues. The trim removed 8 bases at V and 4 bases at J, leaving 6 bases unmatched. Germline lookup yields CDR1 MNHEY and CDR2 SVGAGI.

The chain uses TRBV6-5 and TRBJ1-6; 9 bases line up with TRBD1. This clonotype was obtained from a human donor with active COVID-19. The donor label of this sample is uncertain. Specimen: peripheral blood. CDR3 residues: CASDTGTGYNSPLHF. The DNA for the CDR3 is TGTGCCAGCGATACCGGGACAGGGTATAATTCACCCCTCCACTTT.